This T cell receptor (beta chain) derives from a study of blood T cell repertoires in COVID-19. The CDR3 spans 14 residues. V lost 5 bases and J lost 5, with 15 bases in between. Germline CDR1 MNHEY, CDR2 SVGEGT. Libraries were prepared by immunoSEQ multiplex PCR; TCRdb keeps only in-frame clonotypes and omits some of them. The top ten clones hold roughly 1% of a sample with about 310,000 clones, nearly 90% of them seen once. Sequencing used peripheral blood. The V gene is TRBV6-2 or TRBV6-3, the J gene TRBJ1-2; tentatively, D is TRBD1 (6 bases). The sequence was obtained from a woman in her 40s with COVID-19, enrolled during active disease. For the CDR3, the DNA is TGTGCCAGCAGTGGGGGCTTGAACCGTTATGGCTACACCTTC. Translated, it gives CASSGGLNRYGYTF.